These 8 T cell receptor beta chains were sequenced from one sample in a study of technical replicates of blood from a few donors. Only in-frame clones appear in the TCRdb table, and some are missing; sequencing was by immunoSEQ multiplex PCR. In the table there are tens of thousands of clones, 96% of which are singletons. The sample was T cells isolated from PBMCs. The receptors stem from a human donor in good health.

CDR3 in amino acids: CASSPLGGTYEQYF. The CDR3 DNA sequence: TGTGCCAGCTCACCACTGGGGGGAACCTACGAGCAGTACTTC. This chain joins TRBV18 and TRBJ2-7; D is possibly TRBD2 (6 bases). Looked up from germline, CDR1 is KGHSH and CDR2 is LQKENI. CDR3 length: 14 residues. V was pared by 1 base and J by 2 bases, with 9 bases between.

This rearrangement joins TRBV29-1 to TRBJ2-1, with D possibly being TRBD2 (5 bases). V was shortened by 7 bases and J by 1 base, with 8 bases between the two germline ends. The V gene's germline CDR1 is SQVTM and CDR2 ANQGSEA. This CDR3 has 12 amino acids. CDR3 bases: TGCAGCGGGACTGTTTCCTACAATGAGCAGTTCTTC. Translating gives CSGTVSYNEQFF.

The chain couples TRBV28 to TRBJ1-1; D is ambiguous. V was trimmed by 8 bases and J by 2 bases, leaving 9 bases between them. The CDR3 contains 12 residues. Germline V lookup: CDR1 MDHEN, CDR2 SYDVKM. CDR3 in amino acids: CASSSGNTEAFF. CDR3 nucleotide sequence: TGTGCCAGCTCGAGTGGTAACACTGAAGCTTTCTTT.

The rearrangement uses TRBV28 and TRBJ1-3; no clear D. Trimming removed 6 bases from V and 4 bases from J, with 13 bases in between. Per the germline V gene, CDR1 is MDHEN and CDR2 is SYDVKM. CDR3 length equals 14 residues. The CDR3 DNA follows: TGTGCCAGCAGGCTCTCATCGGGGGGAAACACCATATATTTT. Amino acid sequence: CASRLSSGGNTIYF.

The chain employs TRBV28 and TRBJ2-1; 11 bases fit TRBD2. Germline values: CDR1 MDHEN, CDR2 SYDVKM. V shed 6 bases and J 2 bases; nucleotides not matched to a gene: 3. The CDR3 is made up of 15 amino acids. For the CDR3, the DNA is TGTGCCAGCAGGACTAGCGGGATTACCTACAATGAGCAGTTCTTC. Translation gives CASRTSGITYNEQFF.

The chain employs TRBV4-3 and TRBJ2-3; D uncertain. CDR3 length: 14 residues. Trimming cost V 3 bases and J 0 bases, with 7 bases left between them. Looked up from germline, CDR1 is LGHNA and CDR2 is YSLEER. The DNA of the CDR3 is TGCGCCAGCAGCCAGGGCCGTAGCACAGATACGCAGTATTTT. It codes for CASSQGRSTDTQYF.

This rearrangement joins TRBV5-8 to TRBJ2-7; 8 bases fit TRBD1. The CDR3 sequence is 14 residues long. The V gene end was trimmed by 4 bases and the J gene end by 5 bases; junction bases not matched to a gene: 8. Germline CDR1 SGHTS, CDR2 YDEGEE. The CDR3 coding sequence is TGTGCCAGCAGCACGAGACAGGGGTTCAACGAGCAGTACTTC. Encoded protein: CASSTRQGFNEQYF.

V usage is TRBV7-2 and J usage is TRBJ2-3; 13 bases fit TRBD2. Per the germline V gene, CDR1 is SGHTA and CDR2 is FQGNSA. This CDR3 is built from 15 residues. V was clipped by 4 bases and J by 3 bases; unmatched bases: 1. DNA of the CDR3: TGTGCCAGCAGCTCGGGACTAGCGGGGACAGATACGCAGTATTTT. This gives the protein CASSSGLAGTDTQYF.